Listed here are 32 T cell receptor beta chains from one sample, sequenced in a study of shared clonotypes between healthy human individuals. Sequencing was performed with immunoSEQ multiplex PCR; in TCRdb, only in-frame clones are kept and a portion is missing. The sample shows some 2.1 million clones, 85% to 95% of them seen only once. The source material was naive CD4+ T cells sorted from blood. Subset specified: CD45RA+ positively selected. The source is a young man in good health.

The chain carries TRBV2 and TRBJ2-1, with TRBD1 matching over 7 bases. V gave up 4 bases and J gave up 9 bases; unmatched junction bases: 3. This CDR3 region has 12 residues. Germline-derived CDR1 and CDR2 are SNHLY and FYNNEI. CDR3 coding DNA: TGTGCCAGCAGTGGTGGGACAGTTGAGCAGTTCTTC. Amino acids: CASSGGTVEQFF.

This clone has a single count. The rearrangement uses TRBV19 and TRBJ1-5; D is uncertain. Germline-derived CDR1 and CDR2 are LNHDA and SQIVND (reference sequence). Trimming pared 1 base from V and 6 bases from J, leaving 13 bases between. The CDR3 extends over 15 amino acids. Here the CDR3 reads CASSIGNRGRQPQHF. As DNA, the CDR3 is TGTGCCAGTAGTATAGGGAATAGAGGGCGTCAGCCCCAGCATTTT.

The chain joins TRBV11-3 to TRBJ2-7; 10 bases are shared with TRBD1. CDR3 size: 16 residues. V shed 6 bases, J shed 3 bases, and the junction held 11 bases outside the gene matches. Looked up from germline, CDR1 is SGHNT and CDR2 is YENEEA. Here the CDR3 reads CASRYPGQGSYYEQYF. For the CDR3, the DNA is TGTGCCAGCAGATACCCGGGACAGGGGTCCTACTACGAGCAGTACTTC.

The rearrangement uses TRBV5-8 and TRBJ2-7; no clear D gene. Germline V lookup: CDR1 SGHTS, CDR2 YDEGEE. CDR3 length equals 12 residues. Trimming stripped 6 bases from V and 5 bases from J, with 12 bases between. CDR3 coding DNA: TGTGCCAGCATCTTAAGTGAGAACGAGCAGTACTTC. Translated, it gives CASILSENEQYF. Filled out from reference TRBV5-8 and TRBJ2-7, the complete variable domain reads EAGVTQSPTHLIKTRGQQATLRCSPISGHTSVYWYQQALGLGLQFLLWYDEGEERNRGNFPPRFSGRQFPNYSSELNVNALELEDSALYLCASILSENEQYFGPGTRLTVT.

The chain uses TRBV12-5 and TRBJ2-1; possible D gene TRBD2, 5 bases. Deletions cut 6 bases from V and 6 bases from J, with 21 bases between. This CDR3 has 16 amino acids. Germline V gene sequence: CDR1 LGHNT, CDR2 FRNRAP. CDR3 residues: CASGPPRRAERNEQFF. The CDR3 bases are TGTGCTAGTGGACCCCCTCGGCGGGCAGAACGCAATGAGCAGTTCTTC.

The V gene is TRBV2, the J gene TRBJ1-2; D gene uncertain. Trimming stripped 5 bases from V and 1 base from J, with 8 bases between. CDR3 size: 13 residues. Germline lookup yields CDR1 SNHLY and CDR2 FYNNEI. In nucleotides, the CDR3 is TGTGCCAGCAGTACCCGGGGTAACTATGGCTACACCTTC. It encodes CASSTRGNYGYTF. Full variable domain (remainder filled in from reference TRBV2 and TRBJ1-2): EPEVTQTPSHQVTQMGQEVILRCVPISNHLYFYWYRQILGQKVEFLVSFYNNEISEKSEIFDDQFSVERPDGSNFTLKIRSTKLEDSAMYFCASSTRGNYGYTFGSGTRLTVV.

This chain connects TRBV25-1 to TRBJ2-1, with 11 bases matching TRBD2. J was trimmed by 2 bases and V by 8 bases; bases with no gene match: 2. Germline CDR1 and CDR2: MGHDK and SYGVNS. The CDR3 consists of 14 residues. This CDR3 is CASQLAGAYNEQFF. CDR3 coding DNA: TGTGCCAGCCAACTAGCGGGGGCCTACAATGAGCAGTTCTTC. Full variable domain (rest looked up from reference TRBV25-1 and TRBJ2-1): EADIYQTPRYLVIGTGKKITLECSQTMGHDKMYWYQQDPGMELHLIHYSYGVNSTEKGDLSSESTVSRIRTEHFPLTLESARPSHTSQYLCASQLAGAYNEQFFGPGTRLTVL.

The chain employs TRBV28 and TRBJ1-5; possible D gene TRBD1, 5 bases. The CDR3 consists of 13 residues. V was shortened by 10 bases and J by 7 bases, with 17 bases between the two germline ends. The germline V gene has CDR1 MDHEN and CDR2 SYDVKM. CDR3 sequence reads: CATWGGAGQPQHF. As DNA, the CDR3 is TGTGCCACCTGGGGTGGGGCTGGGCAGCCCCAGCATTTT.

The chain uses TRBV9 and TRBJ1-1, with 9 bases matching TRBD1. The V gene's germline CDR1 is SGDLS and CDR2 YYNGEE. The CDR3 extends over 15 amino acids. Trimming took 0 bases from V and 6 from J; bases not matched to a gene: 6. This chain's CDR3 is CASSVGTGGPPEAFF. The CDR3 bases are TGTGCCAGCAGCGTAGGTACAGGGGGCCCACCTGAAGCTTTCTTT.

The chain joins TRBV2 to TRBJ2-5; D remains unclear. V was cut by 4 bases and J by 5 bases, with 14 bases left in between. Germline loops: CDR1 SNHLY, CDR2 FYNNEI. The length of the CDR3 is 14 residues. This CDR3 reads CASSAQTLVETQYF. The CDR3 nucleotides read TGTGCCAGCAGTGCCCAGACCCTCGTGGAGACCCAGTACTTC.

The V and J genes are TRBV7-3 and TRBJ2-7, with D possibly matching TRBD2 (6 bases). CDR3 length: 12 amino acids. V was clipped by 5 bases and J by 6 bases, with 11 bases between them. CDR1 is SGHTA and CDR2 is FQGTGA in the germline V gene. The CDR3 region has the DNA TGTGCCAGCAGCCCCGGGCGGGGCGAGCAGTACTTC. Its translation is CASSPGRGEQYF.

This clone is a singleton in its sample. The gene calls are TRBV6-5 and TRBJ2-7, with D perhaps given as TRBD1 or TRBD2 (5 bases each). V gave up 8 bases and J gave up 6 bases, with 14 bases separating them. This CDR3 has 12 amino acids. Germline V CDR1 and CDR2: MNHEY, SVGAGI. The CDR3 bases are TGTGCCAGCCATGCCAGGGCGGGCGAGCAGTACTTC. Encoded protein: CASHARAGEQYF.

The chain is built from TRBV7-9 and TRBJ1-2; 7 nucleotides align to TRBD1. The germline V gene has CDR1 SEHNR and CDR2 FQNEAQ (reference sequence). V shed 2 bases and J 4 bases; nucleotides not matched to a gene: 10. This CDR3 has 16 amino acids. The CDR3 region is CASSLSDRQLRYGYTF. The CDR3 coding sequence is TGTGCCAGCAGCTTATCGGACAGGCAGCTCCGCTATGGCTACACCTTC.

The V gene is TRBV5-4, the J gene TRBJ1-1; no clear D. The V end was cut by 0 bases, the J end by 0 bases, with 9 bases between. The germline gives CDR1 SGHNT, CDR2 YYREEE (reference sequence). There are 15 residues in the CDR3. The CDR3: CASSLERNMNTEAFF. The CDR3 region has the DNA TGTGCCAGCAGCTTGGAGCGGAACATGAACACTGAAGCTTTCTTT.

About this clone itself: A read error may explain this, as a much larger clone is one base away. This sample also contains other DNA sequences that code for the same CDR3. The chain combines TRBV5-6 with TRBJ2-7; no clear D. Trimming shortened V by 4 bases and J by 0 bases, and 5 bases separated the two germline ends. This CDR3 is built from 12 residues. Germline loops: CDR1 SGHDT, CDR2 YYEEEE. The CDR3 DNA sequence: TGTGCCAGCAGCATCAGCTCCTACGAGCAGTACTTC. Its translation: CASSISSYEQYF.

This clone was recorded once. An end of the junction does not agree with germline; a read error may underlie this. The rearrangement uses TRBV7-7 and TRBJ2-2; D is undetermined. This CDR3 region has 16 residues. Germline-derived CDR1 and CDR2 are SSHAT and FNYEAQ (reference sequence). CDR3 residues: CASSLGGSSQTGELFF. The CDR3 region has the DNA TGTGCTAGCAGCTTAGGCGGTTCCTCGCAGACCGGGGAGCTGTTTTTT.

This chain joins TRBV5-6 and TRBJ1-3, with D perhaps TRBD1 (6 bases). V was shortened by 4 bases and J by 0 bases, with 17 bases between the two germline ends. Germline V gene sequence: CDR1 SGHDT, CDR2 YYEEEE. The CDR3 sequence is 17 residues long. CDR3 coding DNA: TGTGCCAGCAGCGCCGGACAGCTTACCATCTCTGGAAACACCATATATTTT. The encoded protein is CASSAGQLTISGNTIYF. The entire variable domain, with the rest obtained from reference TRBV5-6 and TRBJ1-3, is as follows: DAGVTQSPTHLIKTRGQQVTLRCSPKSGHDTVSWYQQALGQGPQFIFQYYEEEERQRGNFPDRFSGHQFPNYSSELNVNALLLGDSALYLCASSAGQLTISGNTIYFGEGSWLTVV.

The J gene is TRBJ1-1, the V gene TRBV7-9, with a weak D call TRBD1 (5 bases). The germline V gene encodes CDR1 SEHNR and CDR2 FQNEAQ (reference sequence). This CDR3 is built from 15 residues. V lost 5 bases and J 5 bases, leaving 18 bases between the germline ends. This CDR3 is CASSQLRGGGTEAFF. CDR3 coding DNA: TGTGCCAGCAGCCAGCTGCGCGGCGGGGGGACTGAAGCTTTCTTT.

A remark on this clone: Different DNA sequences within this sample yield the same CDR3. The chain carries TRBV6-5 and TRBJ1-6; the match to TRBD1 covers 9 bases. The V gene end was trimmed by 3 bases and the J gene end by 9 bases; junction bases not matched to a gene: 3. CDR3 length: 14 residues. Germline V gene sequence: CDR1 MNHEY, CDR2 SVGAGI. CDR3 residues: CASSYGQGSSPLHF. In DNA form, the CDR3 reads TGTGCCAGCAGTTATGGACAGGGGAGTTCACCCCTCCACTTT.

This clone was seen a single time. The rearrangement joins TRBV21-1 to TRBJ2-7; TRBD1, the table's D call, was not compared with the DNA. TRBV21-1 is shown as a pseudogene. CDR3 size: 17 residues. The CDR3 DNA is TGTGCCAGCAGCAAGAACGGAATGACAGGGTCAACATACGAGCAGTACTTC. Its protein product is CASSKNGMTGSTYEQYF.

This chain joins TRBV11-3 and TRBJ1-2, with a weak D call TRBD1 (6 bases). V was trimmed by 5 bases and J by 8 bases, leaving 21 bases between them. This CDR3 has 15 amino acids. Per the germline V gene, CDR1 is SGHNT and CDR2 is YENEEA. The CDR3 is CASSHPQTGRPGYTF. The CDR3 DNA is TGTGCCAGCAGCCACCCCCAGACAGGTCGTCCCGGCTACACCTTC.

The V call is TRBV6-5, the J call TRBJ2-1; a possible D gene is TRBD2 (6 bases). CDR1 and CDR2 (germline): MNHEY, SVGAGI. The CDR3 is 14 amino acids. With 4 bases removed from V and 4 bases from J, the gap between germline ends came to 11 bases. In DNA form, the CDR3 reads TGTGCCAGCAGTTTAGGGACTCCATACAATGAGCAGTTCTTC. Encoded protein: CASSLGTPYNEQFF.

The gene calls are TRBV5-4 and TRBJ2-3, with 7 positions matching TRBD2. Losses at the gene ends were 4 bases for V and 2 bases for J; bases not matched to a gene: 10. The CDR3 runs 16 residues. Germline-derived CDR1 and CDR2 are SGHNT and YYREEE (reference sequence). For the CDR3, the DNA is TGTGCCAGCAGCAAAATTGGACTAGACCCCACAGATACGCAGTATTTT. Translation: CASSKIGLDPTDTQYF.

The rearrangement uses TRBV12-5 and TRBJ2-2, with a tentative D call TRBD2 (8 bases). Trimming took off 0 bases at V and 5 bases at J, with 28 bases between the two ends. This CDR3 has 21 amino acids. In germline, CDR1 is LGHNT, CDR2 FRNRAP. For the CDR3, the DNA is TGTGCTAGTGGTTTGGTAGGGAAAGGGGGCGAAGGACTAGCCTGGACCGGGGAGCTGTTTTTT. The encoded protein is CASGLVGKGGEGLAWTGELFF. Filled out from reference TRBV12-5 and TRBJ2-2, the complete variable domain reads DARVTQTPRHKVTEMGQEVTMRCQPILGHNTVFWYRQTMMQGLELLAYFRNRAPLDDSGMPKDRFSAEMPDATLATLKIQPSEPRDSAVYFCASGLVGKGGEGLAWTGELFFGEGSRLTVL.

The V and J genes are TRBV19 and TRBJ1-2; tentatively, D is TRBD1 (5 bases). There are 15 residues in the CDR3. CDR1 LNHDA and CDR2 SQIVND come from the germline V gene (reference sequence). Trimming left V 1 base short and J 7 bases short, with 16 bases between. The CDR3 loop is CASSIAPSGALGYTF. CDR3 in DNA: TGTGCCAGTAGTATAGCACCGTCTGGGGCGCTTGGCTACACCTTC.

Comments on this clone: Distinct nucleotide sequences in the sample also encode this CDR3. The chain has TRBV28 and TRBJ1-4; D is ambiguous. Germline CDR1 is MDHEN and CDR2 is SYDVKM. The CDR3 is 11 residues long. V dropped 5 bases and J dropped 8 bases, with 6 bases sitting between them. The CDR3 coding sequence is TGTGCCAGCAGTCCGAGGGAAAAACTGTTTTTT. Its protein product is CASSPREKLFF. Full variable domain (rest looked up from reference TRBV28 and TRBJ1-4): DVKVTQSSRYLVKRTGEKVFLECVQDMDHENMFWYRQDPGLGLRLIYFSYDVKMKEKGDIPEGYSVSREKKERFSLILESASTNQTSMYLCASSPREKLFFGSGTQLSVL.

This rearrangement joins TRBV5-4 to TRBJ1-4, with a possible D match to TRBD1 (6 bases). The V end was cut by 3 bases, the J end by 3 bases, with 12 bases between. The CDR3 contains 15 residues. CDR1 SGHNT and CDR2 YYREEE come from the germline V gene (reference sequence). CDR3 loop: CASSWRGDSNEKLFF. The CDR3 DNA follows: TGTGCCAGCAGCTGGAGGGGGGACTCTAATGAAAAACTGTTTTTT.

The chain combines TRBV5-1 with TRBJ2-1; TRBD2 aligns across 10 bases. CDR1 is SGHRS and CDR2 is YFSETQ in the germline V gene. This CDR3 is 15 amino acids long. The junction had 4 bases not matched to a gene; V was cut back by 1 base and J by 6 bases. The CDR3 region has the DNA TGCGCCAGCAGCTTGACTAGCGGGAACCGCAATGAGCAGTTCTTC. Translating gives CASSLTSGNRNEQFF.

The CDR3 region is CASSLGTGHTGELFF. The CDR3 region has the DNA TGTGCCAGCAGCTTGGGGACAGGGCACACCGGGGAGCTGTTTTTT. The chain recombines TRBV5-8 with TRBJ2-2, with 8 bases fitting TRBD1. The CDR3 runs 15 residues. From germline, CDR1 is SGHTS and CDR2 YDEGEE. V lost 0 bases, J lost 3 bases, and 1 base stayed unmatched.

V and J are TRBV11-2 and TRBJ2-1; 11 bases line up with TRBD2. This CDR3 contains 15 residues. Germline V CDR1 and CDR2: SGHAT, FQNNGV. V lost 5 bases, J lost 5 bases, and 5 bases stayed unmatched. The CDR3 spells CASSGILAGDNEQFF. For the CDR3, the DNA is TGTGCCAGCAGCGGGATACTAGCGGGAGACAATGAGCAGTTCTTC.

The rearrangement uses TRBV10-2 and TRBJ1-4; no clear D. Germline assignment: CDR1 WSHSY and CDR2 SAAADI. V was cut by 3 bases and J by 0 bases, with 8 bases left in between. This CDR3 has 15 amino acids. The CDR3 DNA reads TGCGCCAGCAGTGACGACGCAGCAACTAATGAAAAACTGTTTTTT. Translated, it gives CASSDDAATNEKLFF.

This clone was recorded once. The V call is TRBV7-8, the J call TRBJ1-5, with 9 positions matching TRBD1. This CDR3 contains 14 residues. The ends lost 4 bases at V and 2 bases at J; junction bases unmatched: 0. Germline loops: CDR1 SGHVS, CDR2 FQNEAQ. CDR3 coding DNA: TGTGCCAGCAGCTGGACAGGGGGCAATCAGCCCCAGCATTTT. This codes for CASSWTGGNQPQHF.